The 31 T cell receptor beta chains reported below all come from one sample, sequenced in a study of blood T cell repertoires in COVID-19. The method was immunoSEQ multiplex PCR; TCRdb's version includes in-frame clones alone and lacks a portion of them. Counted here are over 85,000 clones, 92% occurring once; the ten biggest clones make up roughly 1.9%. Sequencing was carried out using peripheral blood. The receptors derive from a woman aged 50 to 65 with COVID-19, enrolled during active disease.

The rearrangement links TRBV7-2 to TRBJ2-1; 11 bases fit TRBD2. The CDR3 extends over 13 amino acids. Germline V gives CDR1 SGHTA, CDR2 FQGNSA. The ends lost 10 bases at V and 2 bases at J; junction bases unmatched: 1. The CDR3 region is CATTSGAYNEQFF. CDR3 coding DNA: TGTGCCACGACTAGCGGGGCCTACAATGAGCAGTTCTTC.

The chain joins TRBV18 to TRBJ1-2; D might be TRBD1 (5 bases). Germline CDR1 reads KGHSH; CDR2 reads LQKENI. V lost 0 bases to trimming and J lost 4 bases, with 6 bases between them. The CDR3 length is 13 residues. The DNA for the CDR3 is TGTGCCAGCTCACCACCCGGGGGCTATGGCTACACCTTC. Protein sequence: CASSPPGGYGYTF. Looking up the rest from reference TRBV18 and TRBJ1-2 gives the full variable domain: NAGVMQNPRHLVRRRGQEARLRCSPMKGHSHVYWYRQLPEEGLKFMVYLQKENIIDESGMPKERFSAEFPKEGPSILRIQQVVRGDSAAYFCASSPPGGYGYTFGSGTRLTVV.

The chain recombines TRBV27 with TRBJ2-3; 11 bases map to TRBD2. The CDR3 sequence is 17 residues long. V lost 3 bases, J lost 4 bases, and 9 bases stayed unmatched. Germline assignment: CDR1 MNHEY and CDR2 SMNVEV (reference sequence). The CDR3: CASSLLAGGPTADTQYF. The CDR3 DNA follows: TGTGCCAGCAGTTTGCTAGCGGGGGGCCCCACCGCAGATACGCAGTATTTT.

V is TRBV5-6 and J is TRBJ2-2; no firm D call. The length of the CDR3 is 14 residues. V was pared by 2 bases and J by 5 bases, with 10 bases between. The germline gives CDR1 SGHDT, CDR2 YYEEEE. This CDR3 reads CASSFGELTGELFF. DNA for the CDR3: TGTGCCAGCAGCTTTGGTGAACTTACCGGGGAGCTGTTTTTT.

This clone showed up just once. J is TRBJ2-7 and V is TRBV29-1; TRBD1 matches at 10 bases. CDR1 is SQVTM, CDR2 ANQGSEA, per germline. There are 15 residues in the CDR3. J lost 4 bases, V lost 5 bases, and 11 bases had no gene match. The CDR3 here is CSVTIPGQGQYEQYV. DNA of the CDR3: TGCAGCGTTACAATCCCGGGACAGGGGCAATACGAGCAGTACGTC.

V is TRBV30 and J is TRBJ1-2, with D possibly TRBD1 on 5 matching bases. The V gene's germline CDR1 is GTSNPN and CDR2 SVGIG (reference sequence). Deletions cut 0 bases from V and 4 bases from J, with 12 bases between. CDR3 length: 14 amino acids. The CDR3 sequence: CAWSVLGLSYGYTF. In DNA, the CDR3 is TGTGCCTGGAGTGTCCTGGGACTGAGCTATGGCTACACCTTC.

The V gene is TRBV28, the J gene TRBJ1-3, with 7 bases that match TRBD1. This CDR3 is 15 amino acids long. The germline CDR1 and CDR2 sequences are MDHEN and SYDVKM. J gave up 0 bases and V 5 bases, and 4 bases lay outside the gene matches. In nucleotides, the CDR3 is TGTGCCAGCAGTCAGGGACAGCCCTCTGGAAACACCATATATTTT. Translated: CASSQGQPSGNTIYF.

The V and J genes are TRBV6-5 and TRBJ1-1, with D possibly being TRBD1 (5 bases). Germline-derived CDR1 and CDR2 are MNHEY and SVGAGI. V dropped 7 bases and J dropped 2 bases, with 17 bases sitting between them. The CDR3 sequence is 15 residues long. CDR3 in DNA: TGTGCCAGCATCCCCGGCCGGGGGAGCAACACTGAAGCTTTCTTT. Residues: CASIPGRGSNTEAFF.

The chain links TRBV18 to TRBJ2-7; 7 bases line up with TRBD1. Per germline, CDR1 KGHSH and CDR2 LQKENI. The CDR3 spans 15 residues. J lost 5 bases, V lost 3 bases, and 10 bases had no gene match. CDR3 sequence (DNA): TGTGCCAGCTCACCGTCAGACAGGGCTAGAAACGAGCAGTACTTC. This encodes CASSPSDRARNEQYF.

The chain recombines TRBV2 with TRBJ1-3, with 7 bases fitting TRBD1. CDR1 is SNHLY, CDR2 FYNNEI, per germline. The CDR3 is 19 residues long. V shed 1 base, J shed 0 bases, and the junction held 12 bases outside the gene matches. The CDR3: CASSEGGLDRSLSGNTIYF. The DNA for the CDR3 is TGTGCCAGCAGTGAAGGAGGGCTGGACAGGTCCCTCTCTGGAAACACCATATATTTT.

The chain has TRBV29-1 and TRBJ2-1, with 10 positions matching TRBD2. Germline V lookup: CDR1 SQVTM, CDR2 ANQGSEA. V was clipped by 0 bases and J by 5 bases; unmatched bases: 7. This CDR3 region has 16 residues. CDR3 nucleotides: TGCAGCGTTGAAGATATTAGCGGGGGGCTGAACAATGAGCAGTTCTTC. This encodes CSVEDISGGLNNEQFF.

This clone was detected only a few times. The chain combines TRBV5-5 with TRBJ1-2; D is possibly TRBD1 (5 bases). V lost 0 bases, J lost 4 bases, and 13 bases lay in between. The CDR3 has 15 residues. Germline CDR1 reads SGHKS; CDR2 reads YYEKEE (reference sequence). The CDR3 loop is CASSLAADTPYGYTF. The CDR3 DNA reads TGTGCCAGCAGCTTGGCCGCGGACACCCCCTATGGCTACACCTTC.

The J gene is TRBJ1-2, the V gene TRBV30; 9 bases are shared with TRBD1. Trimming cost V 0 bases and J 4 bases; bases outside gene matches: 6. This CDR3 spans 15 amino acids. CDR1 GTSNPN and CDR2 SVGIG come from the germline V gene (reference sequence). CDR3 amino acids: CAWSVRGQGFYGYTF. In DNA, the CDR3 is TGTGCCTGGAGTGTACGTGGACAGGGGTTCTATGGCTACACCTTC.

The V call is TRBV6-1, the J call TRBJ1-4; unclear D gene. Germline V gives CDR1 MNHNS, CDR2 SASEGT. The germline V and J ends were trimmed by 0 bases and 7 bases, with 9 bases remaining between them. CDR3 length: 14 amino acids. CDR3 in DNA: TGTGCCAGCAGTGAAGCGCGCGTCTCTGAAAAACTGTTTTTT. Its translation is CASSEARVSEKLFF.

The chain carries TRBV3-1 (or the pseudogene TRBV3-2) and TRBJ1-1; 10 bases line up with TRBD1. The CDR3 spans 15 residues. With 9 bases clipped from V and 4 bases from J, the junction kept 11 bases outside the gene matches. Germline CDR1 and CDR2: LGHDT and YNNKEL (reference sequence). The CDR3 protein is CASEDRDRGITEAFF. CDR3 nucleotide sequence: TGTGCCAGTGAGGACCGGGACAGGGGAATCACTGAAGCTTTCTTT.

V usage is TRBV7-2 and J usage is TRBJ1-1; possible D gene TRBD1, 5 bases. The germline V gene encodes CDR1 SGHTA and CDR2 FQGNSA. V was cut by 1 base and J by 1 base, with 7 bases left in between. The CDR3 totals 14 residues. The CDR3 loop reads CASSLVGGNTEAFF. Here the CDR3 DNA reads TGTGCCAGCAGCTTAGTGGGGGGGAACACTGAAGCTTTCTTT.

V is TRBV6-1 and J is TRBJ2-7; 9 positions match TRBD1. The CDR3 totals 17 residues. The ends lost 0 bases at V and 3 bases at J; junction bases unmatched: 9. Germline-derived CDR1 and CDR2 are MNHNS and SASEGT. The CDR3 DNA reads TGTGCCAGCAGTGAAGCGCTCGGGACAGGGATGGTCTACGAGCAGTACTTC. It yields the protein CASSEALGTGMVYEQYF.

J is TRBJ1-5 and V is TRBV28; the D gene is possibly TRBD1 (5 bases). This CDR3 comprises 15 residues. The V gene lost 8 bases and the J gene lost 7 bases, with 21 bases spanning the gap. The germline gives CDR1 MDHEN, CDR2 SYDVKM. The CDR3, as DNA: TGTGCCAGCCGAACTTATCAGGGATCTTGGCAGCCCCAGCATTTT. The encoded protein is CASRTYQGSWQPQHF.

This chain uses TRBV5-1 with TRBJ2-3, with 8 bases lining up with TRBD2. From germline, CDR1 is SGHRS and CDR2 YFSETQ. This CDR3 comprises 17 residues. With V trimmed by 4 bases and J by 0 bases, 10 bases remained unmatched. CDR3 in DNA: TGCGCCAGCAGCGGAGCTAGCGGGCTTCGAAGCACAGATACGCAGTATTTT. This translates into CASSGASGLRSTDTQYF.

The chain carries TRBV19 and TRBJ2-5, with a tentative D call TRBD2 (5 bases). The CDR3 loop spans 12 amino acids. The V end lost 7 bases, the J end lost 2 bases, and 8 bases lay between the germline ends. The germline gives CDR1 LNHDA, CDR2 SQIVND (reference sequence). In DNA form, the CDR3 reads TGTGCCAGTACCTCGGGGCAAGAGACCCAGTACTTC. Protein: CASTSGQETQYF.

This clone has just one count. V gene TRBV11-2 combines with J gene TRBJ1-1; D is undetermined. The CDR3 loop spans 13 amino acids. Trimming pared 1 base from V and 7 bases from J, leaving 10 bases between. The germline gives CDR1 SGHAT, CDR2 FQNNGV. The DNA for the CDR3 is TGTGCCAGCAGCTTAGGTGCGAGCCGTGAAGCTTTCTTT. Translated, it gives CASSLGASREAFF.

This chain uses TRBV20-1 with TRBJ1-1; TRBD1 aligns across 8 bases. Germline CDR1 is DFQATT and CDR2 is SNEGSKA (reference sequence). V dropped 5 bases and J dropped 10; count of bases not matched to a gene: 3. CDR3 size: 10 residues. CDR3 coding DNA: TGCAGTGCTGGACAGGGTGTAGCTTTCTTT. Its protein product is CSAGQGVAFF.

The gene calls are TRBV10-2 and TRBJ1-3, with 8 bases that match TRBD1. The CDR3 loop spans 17 amino acids. Germline assignment: CDR1 WSHSY and CDR2 SAAADI. V was pared by 3 bases and J by 2 bases, with 9 bases of the junction left unmatched. CDR3 in DNA: TGCGCCAGCAGTGATCAGTTCAGGGGGCGCGCTGGAAACACCATATATTTT. The encoded protein is CASSDQFRGRAGNTIYF.

This chain joins TRBV5-8 and TRBJ1-5; no definite D call. V was shortened by 0 bases and J by 0 bases, with 7 bases between the two germline ends. CDR3 length: 15 residues. Germline V lookup: CDR1 SGHTS, CDR2 YDEGEE. The chain's CDR3 is CASSLGGYSNQPQHF. CDR3 nucleotides: TGTGCCAGCAGCTTGGGCGGGTATAGCAATCAGCCCCAGCATTTT.

CDR3 residues: CASSWTGRDEQFF. CDR3 coding DNA: TGTGCCAGTTCGTGGACTGGTAGAGATGAGCAGTTCTTC. V and J are TRBV19 and TRBJ2-1; tentatively, D is TRBD2 (5 bases). Germline V lookup: CDR1 LNHDA, CDR2 SQIVND (reference sequence). V lost 8 bases and J lost 8, with 16 bases in between. The CDR3 is made up of 13 amino acids.

The V call is TRBV5-1, the J call TRBJ2-1, with 12 bases aligning to TRBD2. V gave up 0 bases and J gave up 8 bases; unmatched junction bases: 3. The CDR3 is 15 residues long. The germline V gene has CDR1 SGHRS and CDR2 YFSETQ. CDR3 region: CASSLVLAGGYEQFF. The CDR3, as DNA: TGCGCCAGCAGCTTGGTACTAGCGGGGGGTTATGAGCAGTTCTTC.

This clone was seen a single time. The genes are TRBV6-5 and TRBJ1-2, with TRBD1 matching over 9 bases. The CDR3 loop spans 14 amino acids. Germline assignment: CDR1 MNHEY and CDR2 SVGAGI. J lost 7 bases, V lost 8 bases, and 11 bases had no gene match. As DNA, the CDR3 is TGTGCCAGCCGGGACAGGGAGATCAGGAGTGGCTACACCTTC. Its translation is CASRDREIRSGYTF.

The chain joins TRBV6-5 to TRBJ1-1, with D possibly being TRBD1 (6 bases). The length of the CDR3 is 14 residues. Per germline, CDR1 MNHEY and CDR2 SVGAGI. V shed 4 bases and J shed 3 bases, with 12 bases lying between them. The CDR3 DNA reads as TGTGCCAGCAGTTTACAGGGTAGGGACACTGAAGCTTTCTTT. This encodes CASSLQGRDTEAFF.

The chain has TRBV24-1 and TRBJ2-1; 7 bases fit TRBD1. CDR1 and CDR2 from the germline V gene are KGHDR and SFDVKD. V gave up 4 bases and J gave up 2 bases; unmatched junction bases: 10. The CDR3 has 17 residues. This CDR3 reads CATSDPSTGAAYNEQFF. As DNA, the CDR3 is TGTGCCACCAGTGACCCTTCCACAGGGGCCGCCTACAATGAGCAGTTCTTC.

The sample holds a few counts of this clone. This chain links TRBV10-1 with TRBJ2-7; 9 bases are shared with TRBD2. V was pared by 4 bases and J by 5 bases, with 3 bases of the junction left unmatched. Germline loops: CDR1 WNHNN, CDR2 SYGVQD (reference sequence). The CDR3 contains 13 residues. The CDR3 DNA reads as TGCGCCAGCAGTGGAAGACTAGCGGACGAGCAGTACGTC. Its protein is CASSGRLADEQYV.

In this sample, this clone turned up once. This rearrangement joins TRBV6-5 to TRBJ2-2; TRBD2 agrees at 7 bases. The CDR3 is 15 residues long. CDR1 and CDR2 from the germline V gene are MNHEY and SVGAGI. Trimming cost V 6 bases and J 5 bases; bases outside gene matches: 9. CDR3 in amino acids: CASSYAPGGTGELFF. The CDR3 DNA follows: TGTGCCAGCAGCTATGCCCCGGGGGGAACCGGGGAGCTGTTTTTT.